This T cell receptor beta chain was sequenced during a study of T-cell memory formation after mild COVID-19. Findings of the study overall: For contracting clones, CD4+ ones sat mainly in CM and EM, CD8+ in EMRA. Cross-reactive memory apparently joined, as some responding clones appeared in pre-infection memory.

5'RACE with constant-segment primers yielded barcoded, UMI-tagged TCR alpha and TCR beta cDNA libraries. Each CDR3 protein is one row after TCRdb ran MiXCR on the 5' RACE reads. This sample has 530,000 or so distinct CDR3 sequences, with 17% found just once. The CDR3 extends over 16 amino acids. The germline V gene has CDR1 SNHLY and CDR2 FYNNEI. The V and J ends lost 7 bases and 0 bases respectively, with 16 bases between them. To note about this clonotype: The antigen is not known.

This sequence joins TRBV2 and TRBJ1-3; the D gene is possibly TRBD1 (6 bases). This TCR derives from an adult woman who had mild COVID-19 (a few samples of this study predate the infection). Cell type and time point are not known. The specimen sequenced was PBMCs or a T cell subset sorted from them (not recorded which). CDR3 DNA: TGTGCCAGCAATATGCGACAGGCCGACTCTGGAAACACCATATATTTT. This gives the protein CASNMRQADSGNTIYF.